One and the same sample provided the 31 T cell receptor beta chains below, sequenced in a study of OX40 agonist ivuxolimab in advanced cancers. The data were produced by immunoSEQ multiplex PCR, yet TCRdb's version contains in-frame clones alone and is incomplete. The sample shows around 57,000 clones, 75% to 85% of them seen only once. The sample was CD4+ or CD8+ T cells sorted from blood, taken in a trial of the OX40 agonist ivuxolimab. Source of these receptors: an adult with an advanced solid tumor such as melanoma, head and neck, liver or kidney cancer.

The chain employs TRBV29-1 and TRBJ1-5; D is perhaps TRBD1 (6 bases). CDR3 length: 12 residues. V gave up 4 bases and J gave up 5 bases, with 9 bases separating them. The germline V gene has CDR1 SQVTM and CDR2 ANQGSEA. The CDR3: CSVAGGDQPQHF. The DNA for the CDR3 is TGCAGCGTTGCGGGGGGCGATCAGCCCCAGCATTTT.

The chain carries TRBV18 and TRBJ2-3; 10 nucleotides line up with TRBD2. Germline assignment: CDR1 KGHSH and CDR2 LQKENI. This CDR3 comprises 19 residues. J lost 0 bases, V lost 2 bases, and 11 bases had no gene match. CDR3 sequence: CASSPKVLAGISSTDTQYF. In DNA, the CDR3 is TGTGCCAGCTCACCAAAAGTACTAGCGGGGATCTCTAGCACAGATACGCAGTATTTT.

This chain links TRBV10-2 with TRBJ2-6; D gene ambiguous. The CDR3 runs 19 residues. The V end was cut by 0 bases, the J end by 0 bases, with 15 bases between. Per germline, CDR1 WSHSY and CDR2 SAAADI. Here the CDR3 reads CASSESRRVSISGANVLTF. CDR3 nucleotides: TGCGCCAGCAGTGAGTCCCGCCGGGTCTCAATCTCTGGGGCCAACGTCCTGACTTTC.

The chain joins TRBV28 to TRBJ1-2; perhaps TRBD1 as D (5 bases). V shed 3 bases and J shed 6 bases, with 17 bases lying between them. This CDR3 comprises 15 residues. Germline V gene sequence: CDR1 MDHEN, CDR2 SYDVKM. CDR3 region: CASSLSGPRLDGYTF. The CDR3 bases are TGTGCCAGCAGTTTGTCGGGGCCCCGACTTGATGGCTACACCTTC.

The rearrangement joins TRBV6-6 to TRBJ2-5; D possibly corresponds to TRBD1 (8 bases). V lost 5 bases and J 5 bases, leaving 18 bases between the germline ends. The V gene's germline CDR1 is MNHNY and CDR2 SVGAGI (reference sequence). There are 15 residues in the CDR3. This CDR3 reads CASSPQQGGRETQYF. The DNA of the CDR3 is TGTGCCAGCAGTCCCCAACAGGGGGGGCGGGAGACCCAGTACTTC.

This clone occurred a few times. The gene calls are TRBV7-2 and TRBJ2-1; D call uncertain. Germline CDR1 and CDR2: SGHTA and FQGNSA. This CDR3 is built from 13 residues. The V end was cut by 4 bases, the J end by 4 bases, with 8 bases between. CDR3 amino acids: CASSSHPYNEQFF. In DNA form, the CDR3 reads TGTGCCAGCAGCTCCCACCCGTACAATGAGCAGTTCTTC. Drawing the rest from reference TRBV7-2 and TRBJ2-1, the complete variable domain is GAGVSQSPSNKVTEKGKDVELRCDPISGHTALYWYRQSLGQGLEFLIYFQGNSAPDKSGLPSDRFSAERTGGSVSTLTIQRTQQEDSAVYLCASSSHPYNEQFFGPGTRLTVL.

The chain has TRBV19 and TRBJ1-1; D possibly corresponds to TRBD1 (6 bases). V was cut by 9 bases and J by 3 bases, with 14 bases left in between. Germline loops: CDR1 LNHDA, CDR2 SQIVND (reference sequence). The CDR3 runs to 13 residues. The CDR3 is CASGRGIYTEAFF. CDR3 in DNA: TGTGCCAGCGGGAGGGGGATATACACTGAAGCTTTCTTT.

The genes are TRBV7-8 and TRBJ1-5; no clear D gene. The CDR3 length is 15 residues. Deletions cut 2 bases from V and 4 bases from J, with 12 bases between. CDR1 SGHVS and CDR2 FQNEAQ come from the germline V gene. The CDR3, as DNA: TGTGCCAGCAGCTTATCTATCACGGATAATCAGCCCCAGCATTTT. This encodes CASSLSITDNQPQHF. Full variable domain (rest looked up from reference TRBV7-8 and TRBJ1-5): GAGVSQSPRYKVAKRGQDVALRCDPISGHVSLFWYQQALGQGPEFLTYFQNEAQLDKSGLPSDRFFAERPEGSVSTLKIQRTQQEDSAVYLCASSLSITDNQPQHFGDGTRLSIL.

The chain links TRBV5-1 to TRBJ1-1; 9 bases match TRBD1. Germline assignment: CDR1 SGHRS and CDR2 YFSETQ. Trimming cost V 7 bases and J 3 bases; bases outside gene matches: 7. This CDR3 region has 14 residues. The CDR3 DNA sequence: TGCGCCAGCTCACAGGGGGCGCAGTACACTGAAGCTTTCTTT. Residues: CASSQGAQYTEAFF.

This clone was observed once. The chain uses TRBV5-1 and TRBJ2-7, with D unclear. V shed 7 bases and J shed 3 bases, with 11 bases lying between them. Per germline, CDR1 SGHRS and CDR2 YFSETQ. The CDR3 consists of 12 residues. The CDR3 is CASGDTVYEQYF. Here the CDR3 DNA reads TGCGCCAGCGGTGACACAGTCTACGAGCAGTACTTC.

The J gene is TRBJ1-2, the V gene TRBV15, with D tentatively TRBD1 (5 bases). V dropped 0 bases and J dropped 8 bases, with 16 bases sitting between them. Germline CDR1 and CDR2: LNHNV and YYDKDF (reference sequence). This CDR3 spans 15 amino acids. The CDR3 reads CATSRDSAGPEGYTF. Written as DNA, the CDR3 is TGTGCCACCAGCAGAGATTCGGCAGGGCCGGAGGGCTACACCTTC. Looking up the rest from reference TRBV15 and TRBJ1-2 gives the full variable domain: DAMVIQNPRYQVTQFGKPVTLSCSQTLNHNVMYWYQQKSSQAPKLLFHYYDKDFNNEADTPDNFQSRRPNTSFCFLDIRSPGLGDTAMYLCATSRDSAGPEGYTFGSGTRLTVV.

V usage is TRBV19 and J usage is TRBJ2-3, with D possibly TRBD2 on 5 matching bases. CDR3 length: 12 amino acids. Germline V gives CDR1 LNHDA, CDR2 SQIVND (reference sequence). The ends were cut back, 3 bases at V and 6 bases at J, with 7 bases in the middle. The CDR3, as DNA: TGTGCCAGTAGTATTCGGAGGGATACGCAGTATTTT. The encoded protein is CASSIRRDTQYF.

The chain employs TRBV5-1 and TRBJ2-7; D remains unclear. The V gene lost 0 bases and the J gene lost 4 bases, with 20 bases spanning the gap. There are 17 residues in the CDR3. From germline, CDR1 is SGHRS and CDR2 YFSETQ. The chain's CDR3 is CASSLAGWAEKRYEQYF. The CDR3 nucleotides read TGCGCCAGCAGCTTGGCCGGGTGGGCAGAAAAACGGTACGAGCAGTACTTC. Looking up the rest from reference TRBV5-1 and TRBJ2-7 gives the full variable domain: KAGVTQTPRYLIKTRGQQVTLSCSPISGHRSVSWYQQTPGQGLQFLFEYFSETQRNKGNFPGRFSGRQFSNSRSEMNVSTLELGDSALYLCASSLAGWAEKRYEQYFGPGTRLTVT.

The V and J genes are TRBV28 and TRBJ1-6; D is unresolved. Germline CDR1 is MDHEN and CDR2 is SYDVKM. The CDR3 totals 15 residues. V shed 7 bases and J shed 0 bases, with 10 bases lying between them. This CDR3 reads CASNTGSSYNSPLHF. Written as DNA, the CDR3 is TGTGCCAGCAATACTGGGAGCTCCTATAATTCACCCCTCCACTTT.

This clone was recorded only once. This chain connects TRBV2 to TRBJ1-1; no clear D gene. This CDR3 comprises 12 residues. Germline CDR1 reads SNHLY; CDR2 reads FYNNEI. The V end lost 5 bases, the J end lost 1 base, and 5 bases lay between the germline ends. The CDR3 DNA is TGTGCCAGCAGTAACCAGAACACTGAAGCTTTCTTT. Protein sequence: CASSNQNTEAFF.

CDR3 bases: TGTGCCAGCAGCGTACGGGGTCGCTATAGCAATCAGCCCCAGCATTTT. It encodes CASSVRGRYSNQPQHF. V gene TRBV9 combines with J gene TRBJ1-5; D ambiguous. The CDR3 runs 16 residues. Germline CDR1 and CDR2: SGDLS and YYNGEE. V was clipped by 1 base and J by 0 bases, with 11 bases between them. Full variable domain (rest looked up from reference TRBV9 and TRBJ1-5): DSGVTQTPKHLITATGQRVTLRCSPRSGDLSVYWYQQSLDQGLQFLIQYYNGEERAKGNILERFSAQQFPDLHSELNLSSLELGDSALYFCASSVRGRYSNQPQHFGDGTRLSIL.

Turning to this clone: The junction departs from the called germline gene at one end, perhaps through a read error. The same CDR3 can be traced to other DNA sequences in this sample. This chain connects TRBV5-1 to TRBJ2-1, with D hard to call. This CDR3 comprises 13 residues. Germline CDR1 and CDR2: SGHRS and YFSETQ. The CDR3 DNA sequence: TGCGCCAGTAGCTTGATCCAGGACAATGAGCAGTTCTTC. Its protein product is CASSLIQDNEQFF.

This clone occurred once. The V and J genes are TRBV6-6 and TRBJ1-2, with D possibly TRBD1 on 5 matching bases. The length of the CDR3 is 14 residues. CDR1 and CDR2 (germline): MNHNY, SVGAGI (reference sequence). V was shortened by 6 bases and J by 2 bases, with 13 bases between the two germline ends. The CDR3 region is CASSLDGGNYGYTF. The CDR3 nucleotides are TGTGCCAGCAGCCTCGACGGGGGGAACTATGGCTACACCTTC.

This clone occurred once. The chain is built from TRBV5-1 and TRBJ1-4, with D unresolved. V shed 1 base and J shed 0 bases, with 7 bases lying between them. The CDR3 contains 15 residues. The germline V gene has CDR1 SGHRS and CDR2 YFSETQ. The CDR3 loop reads CASSLLEATNEKLFF. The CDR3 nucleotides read TGCGCCAGCAGCTTGCTCGAGGCAACTAATGAAAAACTGTTTTTT.

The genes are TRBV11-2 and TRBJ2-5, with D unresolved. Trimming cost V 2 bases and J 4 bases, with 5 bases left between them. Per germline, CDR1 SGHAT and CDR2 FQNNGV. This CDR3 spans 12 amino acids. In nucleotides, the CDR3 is TGTGCCAGCAGCTTACTTTCAGAGACCCAGTACTTC. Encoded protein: CASSLLSETQYF.

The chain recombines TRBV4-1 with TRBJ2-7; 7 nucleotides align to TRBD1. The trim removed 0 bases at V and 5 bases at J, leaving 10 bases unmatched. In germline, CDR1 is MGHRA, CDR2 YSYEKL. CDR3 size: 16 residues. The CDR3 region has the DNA TGCGCCAGCAGCCAAGATGAGAGGACAGGAGTGAACGAGCAGTACTTC. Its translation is CASSQDERTGVNEQYF.

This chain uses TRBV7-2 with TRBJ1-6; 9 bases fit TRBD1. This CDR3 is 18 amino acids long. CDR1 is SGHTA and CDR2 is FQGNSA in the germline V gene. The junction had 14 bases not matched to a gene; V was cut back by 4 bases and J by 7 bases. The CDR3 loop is CASSSFGTGSSHNSPLHF. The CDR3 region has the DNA TGTGCCAGCAGCTCTTTCGGGACAGGGTCGTCCCACAATTCACCCCTCCACTTT.

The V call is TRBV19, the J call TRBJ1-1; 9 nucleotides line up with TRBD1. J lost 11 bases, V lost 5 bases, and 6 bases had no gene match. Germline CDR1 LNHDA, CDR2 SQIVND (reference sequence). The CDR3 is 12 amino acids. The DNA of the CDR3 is TGTGCCAGTAGTTCGACAGGGGGGAGGGCTTTCTTT. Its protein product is CASSSTGGRAFF.

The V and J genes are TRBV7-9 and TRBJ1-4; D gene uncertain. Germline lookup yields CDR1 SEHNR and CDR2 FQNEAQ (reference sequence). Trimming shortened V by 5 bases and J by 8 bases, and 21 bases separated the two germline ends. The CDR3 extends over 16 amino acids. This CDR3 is CASSPGRGPLREKLFF. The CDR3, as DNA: TGTGCCAGCAGCCCAGGCCGGGGTCCACTTAGGGAAAAACTGTTTTTT.

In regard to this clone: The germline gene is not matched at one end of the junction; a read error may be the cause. CDR3 residues: CAGSSLAQTSGISYEQYF. The CDR3 bases are TGTGCCGGCAGCTCCCTAGCACAGACTAGCGGAATTTCCTACGAGCAGTACTTC. V is TRBV7-9 and J is TRBJ2-7; 9 bases agree with TRBD2. Germline V gene data show CDR1 as SEHNR and CDR2 as FQNEAQ (reference sequence). CDR3 length: 18 amino acids.

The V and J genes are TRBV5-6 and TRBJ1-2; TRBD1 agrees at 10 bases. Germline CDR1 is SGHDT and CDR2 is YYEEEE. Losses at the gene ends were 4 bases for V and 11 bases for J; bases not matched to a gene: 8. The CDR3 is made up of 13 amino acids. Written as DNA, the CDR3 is TGTGCCAGCAGCCCAGCCGGGACAGGGGTATACACCTTC. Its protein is CASSPAGTGVYTF.

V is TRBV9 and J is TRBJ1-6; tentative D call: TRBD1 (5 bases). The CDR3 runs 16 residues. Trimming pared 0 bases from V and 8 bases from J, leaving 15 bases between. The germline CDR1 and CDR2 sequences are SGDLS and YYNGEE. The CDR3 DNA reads TGTGCCAGCAGCGTAGGGTCTTGGGGGGTGGATTCACCCCTCCACTTT. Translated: CASSVGSWGVDSPLHF.

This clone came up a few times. The CDR3 region is CASSLVLAGGEQFF. CDR3 coding DNA: TGTGCCAGCAGCTTAGTATTAGCGGGGGGCGAGCAGTTCTTC. This chain uses TRBV11-2 with TRBJ2-1; 10 nucleotides agree with TRBD2. With V trimmed by 1 base and J by 10 bases, 4 bases remained unmatched. The CDR3 is 14 residues long. Germline-derived CDR1 and CDR2 are SGHAT and FQNNGV.

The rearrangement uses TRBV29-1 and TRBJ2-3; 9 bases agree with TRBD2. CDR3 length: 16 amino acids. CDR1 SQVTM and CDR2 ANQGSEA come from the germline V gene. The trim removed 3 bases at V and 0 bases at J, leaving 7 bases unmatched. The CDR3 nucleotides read TGCAGCGTTGAGGCTAGCGGGGTATCTAGCACAGATACGCAGTATTTT. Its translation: CSVEASGVSSTDTQYF.

Here the CDR3 reads CSVGGQGGETQYF. The DNA of the CDR3 is TGCAGCGTTGGAGGGCAGGGGGGGGAGACCCAGTACTTC. The gene calls are TRBV29-1 and TRBJ2-5; D is perhaps TRBD1 or TRBD2 (7 bases each). V was trimmed by 4 bases and J by 5 bases, leaving 14 bases between them. The germline CDR1 and CDR2 sequences are SQVTM and ANQGSEA. CDR3 length equals 13 residues.

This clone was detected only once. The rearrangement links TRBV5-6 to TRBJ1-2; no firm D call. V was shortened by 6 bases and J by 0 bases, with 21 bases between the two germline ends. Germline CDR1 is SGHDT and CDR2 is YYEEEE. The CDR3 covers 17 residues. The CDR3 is CASTPRSVSRANYGYTF. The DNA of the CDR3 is TGTGCCAGCACCCCAAGGTCTGTATCTCGGGCTAACTATGGCTACACCTTC.